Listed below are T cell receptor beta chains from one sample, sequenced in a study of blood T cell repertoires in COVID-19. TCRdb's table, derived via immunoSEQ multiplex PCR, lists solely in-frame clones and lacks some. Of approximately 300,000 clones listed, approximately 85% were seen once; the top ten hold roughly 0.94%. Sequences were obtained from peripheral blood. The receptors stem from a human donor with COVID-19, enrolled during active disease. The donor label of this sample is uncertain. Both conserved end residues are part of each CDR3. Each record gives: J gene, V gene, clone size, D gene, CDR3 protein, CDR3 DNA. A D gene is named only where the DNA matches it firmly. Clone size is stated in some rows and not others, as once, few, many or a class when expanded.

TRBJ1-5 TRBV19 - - CASSGTANQPQHF TGTGCCAGTAGTGGAACAGCAAATCAGCCCCAGCATTTT
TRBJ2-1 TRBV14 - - CASSQDLGGEQFF TGTGCCAGCAGCCAAGATCTCGGGGGTGAGCAGTTCTTC
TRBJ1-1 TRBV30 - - CASSTGSNTEAFF TGTGCCTCTTCTACAGGGTCTAACACTGAAGCTTTCTTT
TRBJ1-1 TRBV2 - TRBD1 CASRRGQENTEAFF TGTGCCAGCAGAAGGGGACAGGAGAACACTGAAGCTTTCTTT
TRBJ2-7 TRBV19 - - CASSAGLTSEQYF TGTGCCAGTAGTGCCGGACTAACAAGTGAGCAGTACTTC
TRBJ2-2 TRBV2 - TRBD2 CASTRDYLGGELFF TGTGCCAGCACCAGGGACTACCTCGGCGGGGAGCTGTTTTTT
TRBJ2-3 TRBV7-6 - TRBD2 CASSSSGRITDTQYF TGTGCCAGCAGCAGTAGCGGGAGGATCACAGATACGCAGTATTTT
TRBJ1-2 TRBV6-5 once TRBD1 CASTRDRGYGYTF TGTGCCAGCACTCGGGACAGGGGGTATGGCTACACCTTC
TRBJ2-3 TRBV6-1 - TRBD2 CASSEIRQTSGSTDTQYF TGTGCCAGCAGTGAAATCCGCCAGACTAGCGGGAGCACAGATACGCAGTATTTT
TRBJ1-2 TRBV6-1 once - CASSEPAGAKEYGYTF TGTGCCAGCAGTGAACCGGCAGGGGCTAAGGAGTATGGCTACACCTTC
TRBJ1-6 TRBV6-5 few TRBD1 CASSYRDRVSPLHF TGTGCCAGCAGTTACAGGGACAGGGTGTCACCCCTCCACTTT
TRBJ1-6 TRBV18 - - CASSPGSYNSPLHF TGTGCCAGCTCACCCGGCTCCTATAATTCACCCCTCCACTTT
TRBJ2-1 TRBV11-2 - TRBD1 CASSRDRGSTGNEQFF TGTGCCAGCAGCCGGGACAGGGGATCTACGGGCAATGAGCAGTTCTTC
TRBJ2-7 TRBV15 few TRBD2 CATSRAVGLEDEQYF TGTGCCACCAGCAGAGCAGTAGGACTAGAGGACGAGCAGTACTTC
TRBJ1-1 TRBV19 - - CASSRGGTGTTEAFF TGTGCCAGTAGTCGTGGGGGCACGGGGACCACTGAAGCTTTCTTT
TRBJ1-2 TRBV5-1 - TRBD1 CASSPDRNYGYTF TGCGCCAGCAGCCCGGACAGGAACTATGGCTACACCTTC
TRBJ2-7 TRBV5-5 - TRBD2 CASSLEGTSVYEQYF TGTGCCAGCAGCTTGGAAGGGACTAGCGTCTACGAGCAGTACTTC
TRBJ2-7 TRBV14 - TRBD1 CASSQGTGHYEQYF TGTGCCAGCAGCCAAGGGACAGGGCACTACGAGCAGTACTTC
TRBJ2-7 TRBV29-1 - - CSVGGSWEERGEQYF TGCAGCGTTGGGGGCTCCTGGGAGGAACGCGGCGAGCAGTACTTC
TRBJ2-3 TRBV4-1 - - CASSQDRGGTTDTQYF TGCGCCAGCAGCCAAGATAGGGGGGGTACGACAGATACGCAGTATTTT
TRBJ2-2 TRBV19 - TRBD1 CASSTGTGGTGELFF TGTGCCAGTAGTACCGGGACAGGGGGCACCGGGGAGCTGTTTTTT
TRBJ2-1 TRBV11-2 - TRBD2 CASSPRGLASYNEQFF TGTGCCAGCAGCCCCCGGGGACTAGCGTCCTACAATGAGCAGTTCTTC
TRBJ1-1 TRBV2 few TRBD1 CASSVKGGLTEAFF TGTGCCAGCAGTGTTAAAGGGGGCCTCACTGAAGCTTTCTTT
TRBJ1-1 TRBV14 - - CASSQGRGVWFTEAFF TGTGCCAGCAGCCAAGGCAGAGGCGTTTGGTTCACTGAAGCTTTCTTT
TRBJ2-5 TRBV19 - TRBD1 CASSKDRSETQYF TGTGCCAGTAGTAAGGACAGGTCCGAGACCCAGTACTTC
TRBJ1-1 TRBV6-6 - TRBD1 CASRGGQGGTEAFF TGTGCCAGCAGGGGCGGACAGGGAGGCACTGAAGCTTTCTTT
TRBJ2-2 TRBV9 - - CASSARSETNTGELFF TGTGCCAGCAGCGCACGTAGCGAGACGAACACCGGGGAGCTGTTTTTT
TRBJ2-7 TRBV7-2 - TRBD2 CASSLVPSGANSYEQYF TGTGCCAGCAGCTTAGTTCCCAGCGGGGCTAACTCCTACGAGCAGTACTTC